This is a list of T cell receptor beta chains from one sample in a study of shared T cell receptors in the human thymus. Method: immunoSEQ multiplex PCR; TCRdb's copy keeps in-frame clones and lacks some. The table records about 710,000 clones, about 87% of them present only once. These data were also filed under a second study, of human thymus T cells.

Sequencing input: thymocytes. All receptors derive from a boy under three years old with a congenital heart defect. Both conserved end residues are part of each CDR3. Each record gives: V gene, D gene, clone size, J gene, CDR3 protein, CDR3 DNA. The D gene is left open where the match is weak. Clone size appears in some rows only: once, few, many, or a class for an expanded clone.

>TRBV19|NA|once|TRBJ2-6
CASSIEISRTGGAGANVLTF
TGTGCCAGTAGTATAGAAATCTCCAGGACCGGAGGGGCTGGGGCCAACGTCCTGACTTTC
>TRBV25-1|NA|once|TRBJ2-1
CASKSVRGESQFF
TGTGCCAGCAAATCCGTTCGCGGGGAATCCCAGTTCTTC
>TRBV27|NA|NA|TRBJ1-2
CASRQTNRVGYTF
TGTGCCAGCAGACAGACAAACAGGGTAGGCTACACCTTC
>TRBV7-9|NA|NA|TRBJ2-3
CASSLTPGGQHTQYF
TGTGCCAGCAGCTTAACGCCAGGCGGACAACATACGCAGTATTTT
>TRBV6-6|NA|NA|TRBJ2-1
CASSYSMPRSPNEQFF
TGTGCCAGCAGTTACTCGATGCCTAGGTCGCCCAATGAGCAGTTCTTC
>TRBV4-3|TRBD1|NA|TRBJ1-1
CASSLSNRDRVKSEAFF
TGCGCCAGCAGCCTTTCGAACCGGGACAGGGTAAAGTCTGAAGCTTTCTTT
>TRBV2|NA|NA|TRBJ2-3
CASSQGRGYGTDTQYF
TGTGCCAGCAGCCAAGGTCGGGGGTACGGCACAGATACGCAGTATTTT
>TRBV28|TRBD1|NA|TRBJ1-5
CASSFRTGILSNQPQHF
TGTGCCAGCAGTTTCAGGACAGGTATATTGAGCAATCAGCCCCAGCATTTT
>TRBV28|TRBD2|NA|TRBJ2-3
CASSPSSGFTDTQYF
TGTGCCAGCAGCCCCTCTAGCGGCTTCACAGATACGCAGTATTTT
>TRBV19|NA|NA|TRBJ2-1
CASSYDYHLSEQFF
TGTGCCAGTAGTTATGACTACCACCTCAGTGAGCAGTTCTTC
>TRBV28|NA|NA|TRBJ1-5
CASSRYREHSNQPQHF
TGTGCCAGCAGTAGGTACAGGGAGCATAGCAATCAGCCCCAGCATTTT
>TRBV28|TRBD1|NA|TRBJ1-6
CASSHRDTRQGSSYNSPLHF
TGTGCCAGCAGCCACCGAGATACCCGACAGGGAAGCTCCTATAATTCACCCCTCCACTTT
>TRBV18|NA|NA|TRBJ2-2
CASSPLDTGELFF
TGTGCCAGCTCACCATTAGACACCGGGGAGCTGTTTTTT
>TRBV15|TRBD1|NA|TRBJ1-2
CATSRVDRAYGYTF
TGTGCCACCAGCAGAGTTGACAGGGCCTATGGCTACACCTTC
>TRBV2|TRBD2|NA|TRBJ2-1
CASKRDRGNEQFF
TGTGCCAGCAAGCGGGACCGGGGCAATGAGCAGTTCTTC
>TRBV7-6|NA|NA|TRBJ2-2
CASSLFRVGDTGELFF
TGTGCCAGCAGCTTATTCAGGGTAGGGGACACCGGGGAGCTGTTTTTT
>TRBV4-1|NA|NA|TRBJ2-7
CASSQDGKTVSYEQYF
TGCGCCAGCAGCCAAGATGGCAAGACAGTCTCCTACGAGCAGTACTTC
>TRBV2|NA|NA|TRBJ2-1
CASSERRLYEQFF
TGTGCCAGCAGTGAGCGCCGTTTGTATGAGCAGTTCTTC
>TRBV5-6|TRBD1|NA|TRBJ1-1
CASSWGQGASEAFF
TGTGCCAGCAGCTGGGGACAGGGGGCGTCTGAAGCTTTCTTT
>TRBV2|NA|NA|TRBJ1-1
CASRVLRGTEAFF
TGTGCCAGCAGGGTCCTCCGGGGCACTGAAGCTTTCTTT
>TRBV7-9|NA|NA|TRBJ1-1
CASSPRGGFPMNTEAFF
TGTGCCAGCAGCCCCCGCGGGGGCTTCCCTATGAACACTGAAGCTTTCTTT
>TRBV7-2|TRBD1|once|TRBJ1-1
CASSRGQGWVGNTEAFF
TGTGCCAGCAGCCGCGGACAGGGCTGGGTAGGGAACACTGAAGCTTTCTTT